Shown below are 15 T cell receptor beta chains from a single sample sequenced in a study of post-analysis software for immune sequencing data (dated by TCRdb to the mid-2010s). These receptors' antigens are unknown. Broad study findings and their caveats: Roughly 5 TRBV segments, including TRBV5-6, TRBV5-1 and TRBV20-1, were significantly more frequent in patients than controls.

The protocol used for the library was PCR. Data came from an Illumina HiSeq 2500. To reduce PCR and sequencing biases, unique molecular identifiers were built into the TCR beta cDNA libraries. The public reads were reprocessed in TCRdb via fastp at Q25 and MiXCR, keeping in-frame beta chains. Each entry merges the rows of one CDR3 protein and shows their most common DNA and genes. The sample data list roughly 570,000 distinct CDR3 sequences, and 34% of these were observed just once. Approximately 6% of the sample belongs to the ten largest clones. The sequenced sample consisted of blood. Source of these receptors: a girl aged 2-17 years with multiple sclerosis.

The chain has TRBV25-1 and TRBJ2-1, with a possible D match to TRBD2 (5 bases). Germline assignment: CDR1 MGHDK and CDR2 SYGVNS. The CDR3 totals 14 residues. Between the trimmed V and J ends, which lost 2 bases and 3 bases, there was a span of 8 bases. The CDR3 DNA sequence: TGTGCCAGCAGTGAAGTCGGAGGCTACAATGAGCAGTTCTTC. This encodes CASSEVGGYNEQFF.

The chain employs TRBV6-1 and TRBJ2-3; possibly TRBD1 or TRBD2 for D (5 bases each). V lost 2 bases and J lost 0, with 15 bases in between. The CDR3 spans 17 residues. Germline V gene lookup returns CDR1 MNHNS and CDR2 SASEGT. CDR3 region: CASSEILGVSSTDTQYF. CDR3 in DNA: TGTGCCAGCAGTGAAATCTTGGGGGTTTCTAGCACAGATACGCAGTATTTT.

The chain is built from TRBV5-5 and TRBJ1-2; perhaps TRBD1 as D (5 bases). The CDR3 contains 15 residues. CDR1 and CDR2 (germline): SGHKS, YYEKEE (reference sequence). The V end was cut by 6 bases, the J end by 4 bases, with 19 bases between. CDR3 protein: CASTHDLGRPYGYTF. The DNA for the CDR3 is TGTGCCAGCACCCACGACCTGGGACGTCCCTATGGCTACACCTTC.

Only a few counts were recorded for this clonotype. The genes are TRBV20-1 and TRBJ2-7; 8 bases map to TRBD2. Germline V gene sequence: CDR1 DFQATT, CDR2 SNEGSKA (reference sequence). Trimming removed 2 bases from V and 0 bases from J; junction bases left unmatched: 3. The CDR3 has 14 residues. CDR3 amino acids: CSARPSGPSYEQYF. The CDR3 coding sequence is TGCAGTGCTAGACCTAGCGGGCCCTCCTACGAGCAGTACTTC.

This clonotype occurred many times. This chain's CDR3 is CASRRAWYNEQFF. CDR3 coding DNA: TGTGCCAGCAGACGGGCCTGGTACAATGAGCAGTTCTTC. The chain links TRBV6-5 to TRBJ2-1, with D hard to call. This CDR3 contains 13 residues. Trimming took 6 bases from V and 4 from J, leaving 10 bases between them. Germline V lookup: CDR1 MNHEY, CDR2 SVGAGI.

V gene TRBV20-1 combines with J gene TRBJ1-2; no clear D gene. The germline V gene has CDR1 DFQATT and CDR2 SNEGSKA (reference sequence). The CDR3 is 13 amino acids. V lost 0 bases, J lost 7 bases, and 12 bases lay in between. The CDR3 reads CSARDRGVAGYTF. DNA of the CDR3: TGCAGTGCTAGAGATAGAGGCGTCGCTGGCTACACCTTC.

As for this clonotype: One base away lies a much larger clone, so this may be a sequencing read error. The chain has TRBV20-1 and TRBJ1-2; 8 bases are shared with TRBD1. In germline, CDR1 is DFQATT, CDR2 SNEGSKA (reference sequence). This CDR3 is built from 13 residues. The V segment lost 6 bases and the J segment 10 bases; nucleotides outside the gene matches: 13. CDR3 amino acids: CSAPNDRGLDYTF. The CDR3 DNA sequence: TGCAGTGCACCAAACGACAGGGGTCTTGACTACACCTTC.

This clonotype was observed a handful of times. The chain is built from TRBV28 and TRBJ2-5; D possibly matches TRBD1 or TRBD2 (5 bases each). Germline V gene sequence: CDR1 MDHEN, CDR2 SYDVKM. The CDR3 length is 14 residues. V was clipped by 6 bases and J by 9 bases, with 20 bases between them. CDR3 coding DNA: TGTGCCAGCAGCCCTCCGGGACGGCAGATCTCCCAGTACTTC. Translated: CASSPPGRQISQYF. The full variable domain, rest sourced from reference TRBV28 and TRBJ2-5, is DVKVTQSSRYLVKRTGEKVFLECVQDMDHENMFWYRQDPGLGLRLIYFSYDVKMKEKGDIPEGYSVSREKKERFSLILESASTNQTSMYLCASSPPGRQISQYFGPGTRLLVL.

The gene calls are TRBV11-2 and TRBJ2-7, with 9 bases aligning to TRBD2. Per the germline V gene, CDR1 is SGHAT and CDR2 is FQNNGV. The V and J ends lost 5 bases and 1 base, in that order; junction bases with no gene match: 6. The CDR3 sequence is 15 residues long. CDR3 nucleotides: TGTGCCAGCAGCCCTACTAGCGGGCGTTCCTACGAGCAGTACTTC. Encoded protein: CASSPTSGRSYEQYF.

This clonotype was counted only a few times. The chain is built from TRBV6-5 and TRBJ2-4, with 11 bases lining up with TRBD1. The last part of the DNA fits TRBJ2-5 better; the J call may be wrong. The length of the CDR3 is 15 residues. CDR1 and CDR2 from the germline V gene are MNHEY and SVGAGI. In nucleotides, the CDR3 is TGTGCCAGCAGTCGGACAGGGGGCGCGAGAGAGACCCAGTACTTC. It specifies CASSRTGGARETQYF.

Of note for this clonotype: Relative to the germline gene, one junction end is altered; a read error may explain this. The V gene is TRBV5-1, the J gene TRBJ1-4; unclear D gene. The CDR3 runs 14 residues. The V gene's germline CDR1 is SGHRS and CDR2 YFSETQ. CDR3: CASSLDIANGKLFF. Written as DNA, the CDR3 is TGCGCCAGCAGCCTCGACATAGCTAATGGAAAACTGTTTTTT.

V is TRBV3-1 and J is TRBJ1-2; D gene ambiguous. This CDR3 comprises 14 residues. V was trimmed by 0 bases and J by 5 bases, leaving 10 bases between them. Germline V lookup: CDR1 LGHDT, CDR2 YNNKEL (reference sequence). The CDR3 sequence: CASSQDDGFYGYTF. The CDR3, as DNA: TGTGCCAGCAGCCAAGACGACGGGTTTTATGGCTACACCTTC.

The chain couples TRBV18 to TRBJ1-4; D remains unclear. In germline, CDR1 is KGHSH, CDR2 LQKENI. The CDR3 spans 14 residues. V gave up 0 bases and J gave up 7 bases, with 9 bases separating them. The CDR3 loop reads CASSPPGNGEKLFF. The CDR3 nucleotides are TGTGCCAGCTCACCACCGGGGAATGGTGAAAAACTGTTTTTT. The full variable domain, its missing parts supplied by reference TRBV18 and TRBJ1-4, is NAGVMQNPRHLVRRRGQEARLRCSPMKGHSHVYWYRQLPEEGLKFMVYLQKENIIDESGMPKERFSAEFPKEGPSILRIQQVVRGDSAAYFCASSPPGNGEKLFFGSGTQLSVL.

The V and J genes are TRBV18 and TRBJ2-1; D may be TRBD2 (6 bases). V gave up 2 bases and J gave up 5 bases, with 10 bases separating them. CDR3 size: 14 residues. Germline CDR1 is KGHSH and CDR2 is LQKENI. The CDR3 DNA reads TGTGCCAGCTCACCAGGGGGACTCAACAATGAGCAGTTCTTC. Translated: CASSPGGLNNEQFF.

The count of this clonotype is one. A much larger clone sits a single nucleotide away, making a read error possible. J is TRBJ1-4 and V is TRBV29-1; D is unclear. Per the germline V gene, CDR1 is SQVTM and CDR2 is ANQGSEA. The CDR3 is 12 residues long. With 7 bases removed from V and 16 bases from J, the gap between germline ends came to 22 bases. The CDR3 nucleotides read TGCAGCGCGGGCCCGACCGGGCGTGAACGGTTTTTT. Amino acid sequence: CSAGPTGRERFF.